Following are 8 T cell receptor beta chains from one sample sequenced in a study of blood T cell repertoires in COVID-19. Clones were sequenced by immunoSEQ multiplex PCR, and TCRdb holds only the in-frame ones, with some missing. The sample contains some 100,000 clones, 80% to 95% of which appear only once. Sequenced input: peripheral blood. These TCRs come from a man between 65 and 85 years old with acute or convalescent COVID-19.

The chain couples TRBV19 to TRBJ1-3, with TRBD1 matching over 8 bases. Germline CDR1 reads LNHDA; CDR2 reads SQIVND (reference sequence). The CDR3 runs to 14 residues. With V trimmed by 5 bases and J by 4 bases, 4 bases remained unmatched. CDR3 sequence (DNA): TGTGCCAGTAGTCGGGGGACAGGAGGAAACACCATATATTTT. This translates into CASSRGTGGNTIYF.

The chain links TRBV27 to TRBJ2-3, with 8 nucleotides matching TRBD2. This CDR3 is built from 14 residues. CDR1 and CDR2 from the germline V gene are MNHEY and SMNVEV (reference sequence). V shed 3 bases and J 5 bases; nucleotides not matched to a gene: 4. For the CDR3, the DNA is TGTGCCAGCAGTTTTACTAGCGGCCTAGATACGCAGTATTTT. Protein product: CASSFTSGLDTQYF.

In DNA form, the CDR3 reads TGTGCCAGCAGCTCAGGGAGTACAGGGTGGAACTATGGCTACACCTTC. Residues: CASSSGSTGWNYGYTF. J is TRBJ1-2 and V is TRBV11-2, with D possibly being TRBD1 (6 bases). Trimming took 4 bases from V and 2 from J, leaving 17 bases between them. The CDR3 sequence is 16 residues long. Germline V CDR1 and CDR2: SGHAT, FQNNGV.

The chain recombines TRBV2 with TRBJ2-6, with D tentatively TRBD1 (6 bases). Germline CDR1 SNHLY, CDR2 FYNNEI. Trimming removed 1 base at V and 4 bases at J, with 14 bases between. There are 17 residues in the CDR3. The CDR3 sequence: CASSEDLGGAGANVLTF. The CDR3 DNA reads TGTGCCAGCAGTGAAGATTTAGGGGGTGCGGGGGCCAACGTCCTGACTTTC.

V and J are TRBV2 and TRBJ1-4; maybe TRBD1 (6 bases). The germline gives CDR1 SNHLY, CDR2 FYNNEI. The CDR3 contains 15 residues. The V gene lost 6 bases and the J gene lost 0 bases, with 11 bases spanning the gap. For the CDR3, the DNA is TGTGCCAGCAGGAAGGACAGTGCAACTAATGAAAAACTGTTTTTT. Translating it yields CASRKDSATNEKLFF.

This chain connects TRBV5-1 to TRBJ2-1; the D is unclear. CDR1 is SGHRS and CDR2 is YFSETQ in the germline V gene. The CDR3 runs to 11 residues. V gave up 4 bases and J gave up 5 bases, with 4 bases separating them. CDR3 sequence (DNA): TGCGCCAGCAGCCTACACAATGAGCAGTTCTTC. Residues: CASSLHNEQFF. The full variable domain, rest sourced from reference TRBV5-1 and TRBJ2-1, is KAGVTQTPRYLIKTRGQQVTLSCSPISGHRSVSWYQQTPGQGLQFLFEYFSETQRNKGNFPGRFSGRQFSNSRSEMNVSTLELGDSALYLCASSLHNEQFFGPGTRLTVL.

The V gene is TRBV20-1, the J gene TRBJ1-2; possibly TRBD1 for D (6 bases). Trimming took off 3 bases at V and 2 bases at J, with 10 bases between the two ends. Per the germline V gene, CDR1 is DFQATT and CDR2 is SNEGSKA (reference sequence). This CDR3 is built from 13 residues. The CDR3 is CSASSQGNYGYTF. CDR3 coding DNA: TGCAGTGCTAGTTCTCAGGGGAACTATGGCTACACCTTC.

The CDR3 DNA follows: TGCAGCGTTGACCGGGACAGCCCTGAAGCTTTCTTT. Amino acids: CSVDRDSPEAFF. The chain couples TRBV29-1 to TRBJ1-1; 7 bases map to TRBD1. CDR1 and CDR2 from the germline V gene are SQVTM and ANQGSEA. With 3 bases clipped from V and 6 bases from J, the junction kept 4 bases outside the gene matches. CDR3 size: 12 residues. The full variable domain, in which reference TRBV29-1 and TRBJ1-1 provide the parts outside the CDR3, is SAVISQKPSRDICQRGTSLTIQCQVDSQVTMMFWYRQQPGQSLTLIATANQGSEATYESGFVIDKFPISRPNLTFSTLTVSNMSPEDSSIYLCSVDRDSPEAFFGQGTRLTVV.